The clone carrying this T cell receptor beta chain was seen more than once but under ten times. A second PCR, run for 7 to 11 cycles, used a sample-barcoded 5' primer plus a J-beta primer mix. TCRdb reanalysed the 5' RACE reads using MiXCR and keeps one entry per CDR3 protein. Found here are hundreds of thousands of distinct CDR3 sequences, 32% of them singletons; the top ten hold over 15%. The CDR3 is 14 residues long. Trimming stripped 2 bases from V and 1 base from J, with 8 bases between. In germline, CDR1 is MNHEY, CDR2 SVGAGI. This sample is part of a study of blood T cells in healthy people across ages.

The gene calls are TRBV6-5 and TRBJ1-1; D unresolved. This clonotype was sampled from a woman of 80 years or more in good health. The sequenced material came from blood. The CDR3 DNA sequence: TGTGCCAGCAGTTACACCTGGGGGAACACTGAAGCTTTCTTT. Translation gives CASSYTWGNTEAFF.